The clone carrying this T cell receptor beta chain was seen repeatedly, ten times or more. The record originates from a study of molecular identifiers for immune sequencing clone quantification. TCRdb passed the PCR reads through MiXCR, listing each CDR3 protein once. Of hundreds of thousands of distinct CDR3 sequences in the sample, 15% to 20% are singletons; the top ten hold 0.85% to 0.9%. V gave up 5 bases and J gave up 6 bases, with 17 bases separating them. The germline CDR1 and CDR2 sequences are SEHNR and FQNEAQ (reference sequence). The CDR3 extends over 15 amino acids. Sequencing was done on a sample of naive CD8+ T cells from blood, with Jurkat cell RNA spiked in. Noted subset: FACS-sorted CD8+CD4-CCR7+CD45RA+ naive T cells. The genes are TRBV7-9 and TRBJ1-5; D is ambiguous. This clonotype originated in a human donor in good health. Some libraries in this study had Jurkat cell RNA spiked in. The DNA for the CDR3 is TGTGCCAGCAGCCATGGACTCTCGGAGGGTCAGCCCCAGCATTTT. It specifies CASSHGLSEGQPQHF.